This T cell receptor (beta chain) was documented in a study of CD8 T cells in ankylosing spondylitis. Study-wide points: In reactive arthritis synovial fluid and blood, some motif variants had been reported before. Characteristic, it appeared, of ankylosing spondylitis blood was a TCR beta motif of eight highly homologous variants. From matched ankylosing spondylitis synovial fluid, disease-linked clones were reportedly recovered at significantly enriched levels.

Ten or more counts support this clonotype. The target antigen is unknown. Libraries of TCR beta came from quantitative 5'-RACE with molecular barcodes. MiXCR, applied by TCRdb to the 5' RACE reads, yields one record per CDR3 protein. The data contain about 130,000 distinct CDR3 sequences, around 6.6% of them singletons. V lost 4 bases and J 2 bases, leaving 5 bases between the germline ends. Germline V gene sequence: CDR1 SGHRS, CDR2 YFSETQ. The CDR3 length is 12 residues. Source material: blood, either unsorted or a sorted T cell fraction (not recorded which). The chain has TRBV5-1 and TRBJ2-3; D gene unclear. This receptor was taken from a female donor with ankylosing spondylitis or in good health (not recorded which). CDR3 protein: CASSGPTDTQYF. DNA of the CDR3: TGCGCCAGCAGCGGGCCCACAGATACGCAGTATTTT.